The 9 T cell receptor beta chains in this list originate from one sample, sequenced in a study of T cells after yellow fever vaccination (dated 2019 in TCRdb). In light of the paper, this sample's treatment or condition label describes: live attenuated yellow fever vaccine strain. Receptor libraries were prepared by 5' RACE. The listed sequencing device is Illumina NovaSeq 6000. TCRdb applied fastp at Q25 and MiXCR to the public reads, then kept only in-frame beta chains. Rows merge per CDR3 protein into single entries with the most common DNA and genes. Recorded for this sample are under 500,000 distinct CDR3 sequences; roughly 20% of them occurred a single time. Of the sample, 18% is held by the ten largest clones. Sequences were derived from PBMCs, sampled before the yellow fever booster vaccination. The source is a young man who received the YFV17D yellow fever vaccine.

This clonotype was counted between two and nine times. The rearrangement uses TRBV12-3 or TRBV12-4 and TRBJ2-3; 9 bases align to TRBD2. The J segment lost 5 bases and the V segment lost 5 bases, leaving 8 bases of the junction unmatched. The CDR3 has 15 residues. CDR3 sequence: CASSHDSTSGDTQYF. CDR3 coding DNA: TGTGCCAGCAGTCATGACTCGACTAGCGGAGATACGCAGTATTTT.

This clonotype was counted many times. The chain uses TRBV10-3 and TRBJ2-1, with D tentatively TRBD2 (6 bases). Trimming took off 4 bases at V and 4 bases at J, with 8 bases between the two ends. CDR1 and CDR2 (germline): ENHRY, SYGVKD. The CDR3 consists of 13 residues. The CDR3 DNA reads TGTGCCATCAGTGCGGGGGTATACAATGAGCAGTTCTTC. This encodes CAISAGVYNEQFF.

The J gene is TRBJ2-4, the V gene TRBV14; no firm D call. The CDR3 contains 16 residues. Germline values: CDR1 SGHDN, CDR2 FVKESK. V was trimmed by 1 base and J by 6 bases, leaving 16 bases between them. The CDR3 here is CASSQGVMAVGNIQYF. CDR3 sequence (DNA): TGTGCCAGCAGCCAAGGGGTTATGGCGGTGGGAAACATTCAGTACTTC.

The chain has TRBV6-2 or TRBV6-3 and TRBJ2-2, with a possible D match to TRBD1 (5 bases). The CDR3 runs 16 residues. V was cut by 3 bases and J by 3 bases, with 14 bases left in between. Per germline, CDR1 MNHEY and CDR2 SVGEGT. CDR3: CASSYSAGYYTGELFF. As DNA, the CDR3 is TGTGCCAGCAGTTATTCGGCAGGGTACTACACCGGGGAGCTGTTTTTT.

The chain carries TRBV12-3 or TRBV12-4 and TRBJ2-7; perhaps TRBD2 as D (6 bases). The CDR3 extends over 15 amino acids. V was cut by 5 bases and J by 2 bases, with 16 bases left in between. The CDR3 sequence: CASSPRRGPPYEQYV. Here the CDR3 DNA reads TGTGCCAGCAGTCCCAGGCGGGGCCCTCCCTACGAGCAGTACGTC.

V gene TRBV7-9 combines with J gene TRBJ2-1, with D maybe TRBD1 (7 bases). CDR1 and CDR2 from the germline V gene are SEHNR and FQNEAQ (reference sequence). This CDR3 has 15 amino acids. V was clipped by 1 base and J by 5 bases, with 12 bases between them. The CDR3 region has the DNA TGTGCCAGCAGCTTAGGACAGGGACTGAACAATGAGCAGTTCTTC. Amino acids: CASSLGQGLNNEQFF.

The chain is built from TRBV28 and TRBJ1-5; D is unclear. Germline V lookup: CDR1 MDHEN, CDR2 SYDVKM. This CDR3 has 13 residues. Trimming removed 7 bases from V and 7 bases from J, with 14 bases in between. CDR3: CASNQPPSQPQHF. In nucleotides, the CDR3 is TGTGCCAGCAACCAACCCCCGTCGCAGCCCCAGCATTTT.

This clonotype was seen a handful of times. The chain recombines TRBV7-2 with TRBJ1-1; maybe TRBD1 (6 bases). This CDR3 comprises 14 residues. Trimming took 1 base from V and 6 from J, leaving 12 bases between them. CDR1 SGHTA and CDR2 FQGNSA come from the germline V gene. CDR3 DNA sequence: TGTGCCAGCAGCTTAGGGGGGGCGCGGTCTGAAGCTTTCTTT. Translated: CASSLGGARSEAFF.

The CDR3 loop is CASSQGTARNTGELFF. CDR3 sequence (DNA): TGTGCCAGCAGTCAGGGAACGGCTCGGAACACCGGGGAGCTGTTTTTT. The chain uses TRBV12-3 or TRBV12-4 and TRBJ2-2, with a weak D call TRBD1 (5 bases). This CDR3 comprises 16 residues. V was trimmed by 5 bases and J by 1 base, leaving 14 bases between them.